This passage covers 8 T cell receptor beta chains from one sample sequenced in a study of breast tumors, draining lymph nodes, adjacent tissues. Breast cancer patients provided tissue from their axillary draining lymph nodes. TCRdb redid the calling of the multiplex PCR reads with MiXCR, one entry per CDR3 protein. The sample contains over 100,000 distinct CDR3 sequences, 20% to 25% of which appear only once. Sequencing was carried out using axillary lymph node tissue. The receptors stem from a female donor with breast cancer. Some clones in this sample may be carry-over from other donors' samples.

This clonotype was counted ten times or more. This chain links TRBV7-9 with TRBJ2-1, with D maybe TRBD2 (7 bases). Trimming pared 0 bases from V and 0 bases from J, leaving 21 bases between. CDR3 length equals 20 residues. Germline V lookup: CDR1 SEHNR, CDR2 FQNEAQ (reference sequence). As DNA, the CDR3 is TGTGCCAGCAGCTTAGCGCGGGGGCTGAGGAGCGAAAGCTCCTACAATGAGCAGTTCTTC. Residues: CASSLARGLRSESSYNEQFF.

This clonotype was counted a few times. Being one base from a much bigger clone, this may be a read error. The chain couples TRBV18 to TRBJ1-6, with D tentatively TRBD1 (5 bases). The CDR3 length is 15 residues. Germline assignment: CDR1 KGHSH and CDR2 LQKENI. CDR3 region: CASSPIGQGNSPLPF. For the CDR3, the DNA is TGTGCCAGCTCCCCGATCGGGCAGGGCAATTCACCCCTCCCCTTT.

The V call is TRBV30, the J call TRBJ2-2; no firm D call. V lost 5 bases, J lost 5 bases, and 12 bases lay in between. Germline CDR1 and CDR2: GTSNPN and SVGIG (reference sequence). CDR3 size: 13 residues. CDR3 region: CAWGPGLTGELFF. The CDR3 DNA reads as TGTGCCTGGGGACCGGGCCTGACCGGGGAGCTGTTTTTT.

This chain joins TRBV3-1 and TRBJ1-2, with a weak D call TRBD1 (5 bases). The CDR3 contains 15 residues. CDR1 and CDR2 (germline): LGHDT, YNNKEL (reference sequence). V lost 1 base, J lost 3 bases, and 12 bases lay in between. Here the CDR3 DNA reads TGTGCCAGCAGCCAAGCGGGACCTCAGGACTATGGCTACACCTTC. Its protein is CASSQAGPQDYGYTF.

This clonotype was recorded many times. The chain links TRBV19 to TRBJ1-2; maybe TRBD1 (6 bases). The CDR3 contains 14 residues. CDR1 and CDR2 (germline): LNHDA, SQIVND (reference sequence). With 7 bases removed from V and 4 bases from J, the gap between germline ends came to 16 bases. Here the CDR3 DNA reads TGTGCCAGTACCCGACGACAGGAACTCTATGGCTACACCTTC. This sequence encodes CASTRRQELYGYTF.

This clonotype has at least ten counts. DNA of the CDR3: TGCGCCAGCAGCTTGGATACAGGGAGCAATGAGCAGTTCTTC. Translation gives CASSLDTGSNEQFF. This chain links TRBV5-1 with TRBJ2-1; TRBD1 is a possible D gene (6 bases). This CDR3 region has 14 residues. The germline V gene has CDR1 SGHRS and CDR2 YFSETQ. The V end lost 0 bases, the J end lost 6 bases, and 10 bases lay between the germline ends.

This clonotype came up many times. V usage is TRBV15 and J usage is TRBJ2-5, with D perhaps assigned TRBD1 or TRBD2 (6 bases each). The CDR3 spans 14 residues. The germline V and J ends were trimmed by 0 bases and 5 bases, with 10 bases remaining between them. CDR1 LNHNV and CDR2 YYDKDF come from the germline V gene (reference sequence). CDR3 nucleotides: TGTGCCACCAGCAGAGATAACGGGGGCGAGACCCAGTACTTC. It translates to CATSRDNGGETQYF.

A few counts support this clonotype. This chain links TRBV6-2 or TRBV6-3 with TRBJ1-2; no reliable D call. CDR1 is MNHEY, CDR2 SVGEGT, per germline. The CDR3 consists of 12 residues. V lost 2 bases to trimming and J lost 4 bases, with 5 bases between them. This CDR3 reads CASSYGIYGYTF. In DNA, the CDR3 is TGTGCCAGCAGTTACGGAATCTATGGCTACACCTTC.